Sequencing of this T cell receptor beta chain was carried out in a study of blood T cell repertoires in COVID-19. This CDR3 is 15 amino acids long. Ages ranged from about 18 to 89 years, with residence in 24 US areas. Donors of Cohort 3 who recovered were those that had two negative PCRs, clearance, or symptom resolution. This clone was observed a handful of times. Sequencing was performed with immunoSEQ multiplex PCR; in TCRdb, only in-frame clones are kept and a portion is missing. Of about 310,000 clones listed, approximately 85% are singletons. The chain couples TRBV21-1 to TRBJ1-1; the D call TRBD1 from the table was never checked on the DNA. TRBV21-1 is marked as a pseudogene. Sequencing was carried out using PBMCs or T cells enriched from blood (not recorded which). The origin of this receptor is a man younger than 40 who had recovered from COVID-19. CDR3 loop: CASSKGGRGETEAFF. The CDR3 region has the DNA TGTGCCAGCAGCAAAGGGGGCAGGGGCGAAACTGAAGCTTTCTTT.